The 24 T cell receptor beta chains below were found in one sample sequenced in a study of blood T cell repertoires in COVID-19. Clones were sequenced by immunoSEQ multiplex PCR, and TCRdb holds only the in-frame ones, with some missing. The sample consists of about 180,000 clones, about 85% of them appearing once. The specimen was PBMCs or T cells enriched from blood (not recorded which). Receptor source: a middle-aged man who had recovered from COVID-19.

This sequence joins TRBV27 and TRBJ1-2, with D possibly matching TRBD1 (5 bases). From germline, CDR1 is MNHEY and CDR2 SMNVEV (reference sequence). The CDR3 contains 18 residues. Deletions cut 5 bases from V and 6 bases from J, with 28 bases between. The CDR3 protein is CASSPILTGVKDDDGYTF. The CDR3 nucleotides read TGTGCCAGCAGTCCTATCCTCACGGGGGTGAAAGACGATGATGGCTACACCTTC.

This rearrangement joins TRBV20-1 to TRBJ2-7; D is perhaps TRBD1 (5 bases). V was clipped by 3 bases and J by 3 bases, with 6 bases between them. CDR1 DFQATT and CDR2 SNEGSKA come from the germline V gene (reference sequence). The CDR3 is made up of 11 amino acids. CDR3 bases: TGCAGTGCTAGGGACAACTACGAGCAGTACTTC. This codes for CSARDNYEQYF.

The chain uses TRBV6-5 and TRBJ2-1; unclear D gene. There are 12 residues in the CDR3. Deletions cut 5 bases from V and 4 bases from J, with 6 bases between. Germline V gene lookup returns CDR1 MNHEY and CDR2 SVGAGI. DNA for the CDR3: TGTGCCAGCAGTAGCCTTTACAATGAGCAGTTCTTC. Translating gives CASSSLYNEQFF.

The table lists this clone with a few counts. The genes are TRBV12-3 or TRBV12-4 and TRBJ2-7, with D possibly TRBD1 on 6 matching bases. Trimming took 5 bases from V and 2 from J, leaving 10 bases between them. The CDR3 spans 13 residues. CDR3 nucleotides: TGTGCCAGCAGTCCTGGACAGCCCTACGAGCAGTACTTC. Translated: CASSPGQPYEQYF.

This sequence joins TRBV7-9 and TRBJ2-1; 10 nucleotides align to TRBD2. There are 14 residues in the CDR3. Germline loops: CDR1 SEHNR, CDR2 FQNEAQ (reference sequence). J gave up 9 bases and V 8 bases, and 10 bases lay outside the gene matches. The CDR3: CASGPGLAFTEQFF. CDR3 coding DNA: TGTGCCAGCGGACCGGGACTAGCGTTTACTGAGCAGTTCTTC. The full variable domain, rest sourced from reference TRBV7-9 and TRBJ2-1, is DTGVSQNPRHKITKRGQNVTFRCDPISEHNRLYWYRQTLGQGPEFLTYFQNEAQLEKSRLLSDRFSAERPKGSFSTLEIQRTEQGDSAMYLCASGPGLAFTEQFFGPGTRLTVL.

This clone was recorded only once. The CDR3 is CASSLGLYNEQFF. CDR3 nucleotide sequence: TGTGCCAGCAGCCTAGGACTCTACAATGAGCAGTTCTTC. The gene calls are TRBV12-3 or TRBV12-4 and TRBJ2-1; tentatively, D is TRBD2 (5 bases). There are 13 residues in the CDR3. V lost 6 bases, J lost 3 bases, and 9 bases lay in between.

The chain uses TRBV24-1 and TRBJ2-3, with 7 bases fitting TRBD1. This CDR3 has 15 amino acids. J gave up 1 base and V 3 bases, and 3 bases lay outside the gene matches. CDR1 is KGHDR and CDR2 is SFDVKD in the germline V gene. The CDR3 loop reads CATSDTGQGTDTQYF. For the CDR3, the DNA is TGTGCCACCAGTGATACTGGACAGGGCACAGATACGCAGTATTTT.

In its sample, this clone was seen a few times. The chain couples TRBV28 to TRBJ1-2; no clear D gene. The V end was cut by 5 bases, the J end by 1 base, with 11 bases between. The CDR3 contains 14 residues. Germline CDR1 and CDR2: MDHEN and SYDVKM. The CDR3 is CASSAQLINYGYTF. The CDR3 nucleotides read TGTGCCAGCAGTGCTCAACTGATTAACTATGGCTACACCTTC.

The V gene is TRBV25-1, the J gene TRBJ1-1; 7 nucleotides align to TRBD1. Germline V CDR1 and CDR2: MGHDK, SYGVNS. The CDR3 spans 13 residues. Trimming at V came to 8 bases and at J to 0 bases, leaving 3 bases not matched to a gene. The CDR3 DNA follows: TGTGCCAGCCTGGGACAGCTGAACACTGAAGCTTTCTTT. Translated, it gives CASLGQLNTEAFF. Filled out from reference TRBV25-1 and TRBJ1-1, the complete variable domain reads EADIYQTPRYLVIGTGKKITLECSQTMGHDKMYWYQQDPGMELHLIHYSYGVNSTEKGDLSSESTVSRIRTEHFPLTLESARPSHTSQYLCASLGQLNTEAFFGQGTRLTVV.

The chain's CDR3 is CASSVGQGGTGELFF. The CDR3 DNA reads as TGTGCCAGCAGTGTTGGACAGGGAGGGACCGGGGAGCTGTTTTTT. This rearrangement joins TRBV6-4 to TRBJ2-2; weak D call: TRBD1 (8 bases). V gave up 4 bases and J gave up 5 bases, with 14 bases separating them. The V gene's germline CDR1 is MRHNA and CDR2 SNTAGT. The CDR3 is made up of 15 amino acids.

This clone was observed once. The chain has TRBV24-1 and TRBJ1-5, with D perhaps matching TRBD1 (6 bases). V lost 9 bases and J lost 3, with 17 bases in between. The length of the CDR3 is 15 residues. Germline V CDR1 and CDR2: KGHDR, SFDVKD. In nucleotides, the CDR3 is TGTGCCACCTCAACCCAGGGGAAGGACAATCAGCCCCAGCATTTT. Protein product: CATSTQGKDNQPQHF.

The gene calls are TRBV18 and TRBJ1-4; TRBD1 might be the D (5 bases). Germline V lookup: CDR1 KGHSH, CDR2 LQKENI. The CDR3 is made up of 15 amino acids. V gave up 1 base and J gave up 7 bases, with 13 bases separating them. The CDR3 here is CASSPRSPGGEKLFF. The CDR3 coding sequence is TGTGCCAGCTCACCACGGAGTCCCGGGGGTGAAAAACTGTTTTTT.

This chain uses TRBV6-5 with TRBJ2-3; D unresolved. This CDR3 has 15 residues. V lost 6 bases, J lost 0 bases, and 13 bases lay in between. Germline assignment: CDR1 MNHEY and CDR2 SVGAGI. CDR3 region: CASSRLETSTDTQYF. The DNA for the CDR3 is TGTGCCAGCAGCCGACTCGAGACTAGCACAGATACGCAGTATTTT.

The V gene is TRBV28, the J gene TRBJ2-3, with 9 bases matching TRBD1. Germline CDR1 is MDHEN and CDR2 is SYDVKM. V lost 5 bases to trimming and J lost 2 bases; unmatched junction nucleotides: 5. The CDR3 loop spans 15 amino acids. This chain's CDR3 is CASSPRTGDTDTQYF. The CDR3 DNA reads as TGTGCCAGCAGTCCTCGGACAGGGGACACAGATACGCAGTATTTT.

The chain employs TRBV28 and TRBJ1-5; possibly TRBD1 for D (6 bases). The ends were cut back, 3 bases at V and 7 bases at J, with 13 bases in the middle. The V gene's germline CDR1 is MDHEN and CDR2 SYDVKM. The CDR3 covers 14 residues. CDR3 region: CASSLVQGGQPQHF. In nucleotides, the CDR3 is TGTGCCAGCAGTTTGGTACAGGGCGGGCAGCCCCAGCATTTT. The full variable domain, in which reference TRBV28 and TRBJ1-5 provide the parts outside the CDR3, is DVKVTQSSRYLVKRTGEKVFLECVQDMDHENMFWYRQDPGLGLRLIYFSYDVKMKEKGDIPEGYSVSREKKERFSLILESASTNQTSMYLCASSLVQGGQPQHFGDGTRLSIL.

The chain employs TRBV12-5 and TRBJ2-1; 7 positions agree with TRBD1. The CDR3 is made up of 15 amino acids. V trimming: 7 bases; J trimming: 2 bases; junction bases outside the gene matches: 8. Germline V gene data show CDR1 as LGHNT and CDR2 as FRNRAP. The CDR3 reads CASALPGQPYNEQFF. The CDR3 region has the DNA TGTGCTAGTGCCCTGCCGGGACAGCCCTACAATGAGCAGTTCTTC.

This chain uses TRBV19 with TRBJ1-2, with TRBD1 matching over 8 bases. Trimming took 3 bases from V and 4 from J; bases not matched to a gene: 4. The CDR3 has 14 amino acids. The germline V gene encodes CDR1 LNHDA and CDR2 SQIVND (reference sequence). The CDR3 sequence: CASSITGGVYGYTF. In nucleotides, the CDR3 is TGTGCCAGTAGTATTACAGGGGGTGTCTATGGCTACACCTTC. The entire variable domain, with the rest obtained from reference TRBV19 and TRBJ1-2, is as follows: DGGITQSPKYLFRKEGQNVTLSCEQNLNHDAMYWYRQDPGQGLRLIYYSQIVNDFQKGDIAEGYSVSREKKESFPLTVTSAQKNPTAFYLCASSITGGVYGYTFGSGTRLTVV.

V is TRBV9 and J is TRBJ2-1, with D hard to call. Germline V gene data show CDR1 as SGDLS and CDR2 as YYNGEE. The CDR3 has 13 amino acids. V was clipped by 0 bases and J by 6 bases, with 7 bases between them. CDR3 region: CASSVDQINEQFF. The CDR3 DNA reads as TGTGCCAGCAGCGTAGACCAGATCAATGAGCAGTTCTTC.

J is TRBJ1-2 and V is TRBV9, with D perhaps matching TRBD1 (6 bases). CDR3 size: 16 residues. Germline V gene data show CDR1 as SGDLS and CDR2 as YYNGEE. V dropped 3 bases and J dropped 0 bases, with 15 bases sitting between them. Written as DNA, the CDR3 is TGTGCCAGCAGCGCCCATGCGGACAGTACTAACTATGGCTACACCTTC. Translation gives CASSAHADSTNYGYTF.

Here the CDR3 reads CASSDQAPDTQYF. The DNA of the CDR3 is TGCGCCAGCAGTGACCAAGCACCAGATACGCAGTATTTT. J is TRBJ2-3 and V is TRBV10-2; D gene uncertain. Trimming stripped 3 bases from V and 4 bases from J, with 8 bases between. CDR1 is WSHSY, CDR2 SAAADI, per germline. This CDR3 contains 13 residues.

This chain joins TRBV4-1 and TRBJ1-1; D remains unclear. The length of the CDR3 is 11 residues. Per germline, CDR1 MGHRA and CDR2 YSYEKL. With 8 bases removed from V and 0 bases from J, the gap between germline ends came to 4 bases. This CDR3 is CASFVNTEAFF. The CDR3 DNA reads TGCGCCAGCTTCGTGAACACTGAAGCTTTCTTT.

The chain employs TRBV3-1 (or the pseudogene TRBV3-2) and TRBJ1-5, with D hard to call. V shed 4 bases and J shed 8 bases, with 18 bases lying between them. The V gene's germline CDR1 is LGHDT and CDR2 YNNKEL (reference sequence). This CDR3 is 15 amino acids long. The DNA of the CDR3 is TGTGCCAGCAGCCGCAGAGGGATCGCCGGGGAGCCCCAGCATTTT. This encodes CASSRRGIAGEPQHF.

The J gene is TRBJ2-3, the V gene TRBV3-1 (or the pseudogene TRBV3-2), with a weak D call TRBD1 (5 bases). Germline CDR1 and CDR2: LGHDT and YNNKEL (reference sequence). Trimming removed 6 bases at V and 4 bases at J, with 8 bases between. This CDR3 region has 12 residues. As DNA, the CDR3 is TGTGCCAGCAGATCGACAGCAGATACGCAGTATTTT. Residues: CASRSTADTQYF.

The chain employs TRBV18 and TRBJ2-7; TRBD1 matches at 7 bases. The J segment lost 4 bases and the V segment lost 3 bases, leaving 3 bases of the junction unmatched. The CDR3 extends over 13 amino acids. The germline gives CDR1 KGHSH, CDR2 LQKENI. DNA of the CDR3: TGTGCCAGCTCACCCGCAGGGGGTTACGAGCAGTACTTC. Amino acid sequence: CASSPAGGYEQYF.